The sequence of this T cell receptor beta chain was determined in a study of radiotherapy plus CTLA-4 blockade in lung cancer. The study's findings and limits: Blood TCR clones of tumor origin expanded after radiotherapy plus ipilimumab. The best prediction of response reportedly came from early blood T cell clone dynamics, with interferon-beta.

TCRdb keeps only in-frame clones here, not all; method: immunoSEQ multiplex PCR. Among under 35,000 clones, more than 70% were seen once, and the ten largest hold roughly 5%. A remark on this clone: Its target is unknown.

The germline V gene has CDR1 SEHNR and CDR2 FQNEAQ (reference sequence). The CDR3 runs to 12 residues. Trimming cost V 6 bases and J 2 bases, with 6 bases left between them. Chemo-refractory metastatic non-small-cell lung cancer patients underwent focal radiation alongside CTLA-4 blockade with ipilimumab. The source is a human donor with non-small cell lung cancer whose response to radiotherapy plus ipilimumab could not be evaluated. The sample in question was peripheral blood, obtained from a patient treated with radiotherapy plus ipilimumab. V and J are TRBV7-9 and TRBJ2-3, with D maybe TRBD1 (6 bases). The DNA of the CDR3 is TGTGCCAGCAGGGGGGCCACAGATACGCAGTATTTT. Amino acid sequence: CASRGATDTQYF.